Listed here are 3 T cell receptor beta chains from one sample, sequenced in a study of pediatric ulcerative colitis. Data came from immunoSEQ multiplex PCR; TCRdb stores just in-frame clones and leaves some out. The sample holds 55,000 to 80,000 clones, 77% seen once. Material for sequencing was blood. All receptors derive from a boy between 10 and 17 years old with moderate ulcerative colitis.

The chain uses TRBV5-4 and TRBJ1-1; D is unclear. Per germline, CDR1 SGHNT and CDR2 YYREEE (reference sequence). Deletions cut 0 bases from V and 1 base from J, with 7 bases between. This CDR3 region has 14 residues. Here the CDR3 DNA reads TGTGCCAGCAGCTTGGCGGAGGGGAACACTGAAGCTTTCTTT. Translation: CASSLAEGNTEAFF. The entire variable domain, with the rest obtained from reference TRBV5-4 and TRBJ1-1, is as follows: ETGVTQSPTHLIKTRGQQVTLRCSSQSGHNTVSWYQQALGQGPQFIFQYYREEENGRGNFPPRFSGLQFPNYSSELNVNALELDDSALYLCASSLAEGNTEAFFGQGTRLTVV.

V usage is TRBV27 and J usage is TRBJ1-2; 9 nucleotides agree with TRBD1. Trimming cost V 5 bases and J 2 bases; bases outside gene matches: 6. The CDR3 contains 15 residues. Germline loops: CDR1 MNHEY, CDR2 SMNVEV (reference sequence). This CDR3 is CASSRGGQGNYGYTF. The CDR3 DNA is TGTGCCAGCAGTAGAGGGGGACAGGGAAACTATGGCTACACCTTC.

The chain carries TRBV6-1 and TRBJ1-5, with a weak D call TRBD1 (6 bases). Germline V gene lookup returns CDR1 MNHNS and CDR2 SASEGT. Trimming took off 6 bases at V and 2 bases at J, with 14 bases between the two ends. This CDR3 comprises 15 residues. The CDR3 region is CASRYQGMGNQPQHF. In DNA, the CDR3 is TGTGCCAGCAGGTACCAGGGGATGGGCAATCAGCCCCAGCATTTT.